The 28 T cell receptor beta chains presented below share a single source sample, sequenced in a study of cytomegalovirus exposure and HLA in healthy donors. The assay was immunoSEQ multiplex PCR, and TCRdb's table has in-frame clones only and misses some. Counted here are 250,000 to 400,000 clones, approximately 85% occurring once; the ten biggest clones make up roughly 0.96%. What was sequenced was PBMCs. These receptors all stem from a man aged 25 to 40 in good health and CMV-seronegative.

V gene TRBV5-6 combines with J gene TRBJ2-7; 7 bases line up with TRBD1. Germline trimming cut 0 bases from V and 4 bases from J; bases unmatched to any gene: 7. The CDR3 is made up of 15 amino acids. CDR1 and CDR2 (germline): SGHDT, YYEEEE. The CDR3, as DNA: TGTGCCAGCAGCTTGGATGGGACAGTTGTTTACGAGCAGTACTTC. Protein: CASSLDGTVVYEQYF.

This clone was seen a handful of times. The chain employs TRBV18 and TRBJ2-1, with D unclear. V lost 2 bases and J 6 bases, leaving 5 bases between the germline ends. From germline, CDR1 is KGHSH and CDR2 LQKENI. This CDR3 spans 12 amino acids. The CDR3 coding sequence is TGTGCCAGCTCACCAACGAGCAATGAGCAGTTCTTC. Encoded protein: CASSPTSNEQFF.

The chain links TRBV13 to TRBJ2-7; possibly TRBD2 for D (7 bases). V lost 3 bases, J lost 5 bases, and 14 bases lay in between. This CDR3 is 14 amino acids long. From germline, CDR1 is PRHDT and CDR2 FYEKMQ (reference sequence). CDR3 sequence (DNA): TGTGCCAGCAGCTTTAGGGGGGGCCCCCACGAGCAGTACTTC. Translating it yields CASSFRGGPHEQYF.

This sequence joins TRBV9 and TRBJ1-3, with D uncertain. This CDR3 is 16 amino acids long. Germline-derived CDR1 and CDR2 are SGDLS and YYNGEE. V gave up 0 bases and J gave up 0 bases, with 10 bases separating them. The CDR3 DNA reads TGTGCCAGCAGCGTAGTTTCACAGATCTCTGGAAACACCATATATTTT. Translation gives CASSVVSQISGNTIYF.

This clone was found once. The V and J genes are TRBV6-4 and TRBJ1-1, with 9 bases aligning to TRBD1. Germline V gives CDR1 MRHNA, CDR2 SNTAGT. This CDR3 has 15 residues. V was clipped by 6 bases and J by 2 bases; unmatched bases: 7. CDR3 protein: CASRKEGQGNTEAFF. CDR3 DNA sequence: TGTGCCAGCAGGAAAGAGGGACAGGGAAACACTGAAGCTTTCTTT.

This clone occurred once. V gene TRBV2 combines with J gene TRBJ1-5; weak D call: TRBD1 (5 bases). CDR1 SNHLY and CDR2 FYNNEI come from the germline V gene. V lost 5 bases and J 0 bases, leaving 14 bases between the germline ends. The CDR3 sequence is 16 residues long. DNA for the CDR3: TGTGCCAGCAGTATGAGTGGGGGGGTTAGCAATCAGCCCCAGCATTTT. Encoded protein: CASSMSGGVSNQPQHF.

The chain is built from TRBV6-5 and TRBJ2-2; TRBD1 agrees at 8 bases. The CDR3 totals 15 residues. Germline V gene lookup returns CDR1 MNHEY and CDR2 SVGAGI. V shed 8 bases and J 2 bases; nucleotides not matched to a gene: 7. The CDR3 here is CASRDRGANTGELFF. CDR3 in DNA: TGTGCCAGCCGAGACAGGGGCGCTAACACCGGGGAGCTGTTTTTT.

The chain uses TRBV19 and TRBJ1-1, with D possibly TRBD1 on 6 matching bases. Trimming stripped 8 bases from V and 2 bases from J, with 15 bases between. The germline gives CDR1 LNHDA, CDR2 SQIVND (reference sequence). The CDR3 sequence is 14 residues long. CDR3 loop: CASGSRGYNTEAFF. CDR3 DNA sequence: TGTGCCAGTGGAAGCAGGGGATACAACACTGAAGCTTTCTTT.

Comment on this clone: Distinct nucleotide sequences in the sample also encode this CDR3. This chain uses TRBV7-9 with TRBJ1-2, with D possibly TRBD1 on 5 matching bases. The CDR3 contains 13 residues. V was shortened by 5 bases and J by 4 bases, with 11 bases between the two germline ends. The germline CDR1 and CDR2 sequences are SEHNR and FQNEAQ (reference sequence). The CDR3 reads CASSPGQLYGYTF. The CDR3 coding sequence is TGTGCCAGCAGCCCTGGACAACTCTATGGCTACACCTTC.

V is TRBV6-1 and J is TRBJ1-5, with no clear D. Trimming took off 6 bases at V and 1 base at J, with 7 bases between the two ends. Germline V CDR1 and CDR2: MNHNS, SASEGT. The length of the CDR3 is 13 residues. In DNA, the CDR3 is TGTGCCAGCAGAAGGGAGAGCAATCAGCCCCAGCATTTT. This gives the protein CASRRESNQPQHF.

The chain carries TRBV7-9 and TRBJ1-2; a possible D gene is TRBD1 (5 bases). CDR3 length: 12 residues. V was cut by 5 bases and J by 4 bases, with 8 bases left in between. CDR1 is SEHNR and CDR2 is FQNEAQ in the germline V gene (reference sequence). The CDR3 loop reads CASSPGVYGYTF. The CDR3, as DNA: TGTGCCAGCAGCCCGGGGGTCTATGGCTACACCTTC.

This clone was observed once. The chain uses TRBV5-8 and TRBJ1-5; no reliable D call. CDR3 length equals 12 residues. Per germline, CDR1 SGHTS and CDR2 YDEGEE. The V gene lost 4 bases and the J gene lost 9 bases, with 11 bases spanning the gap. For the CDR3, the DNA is TGTGCCAGCAGCGCCAAAGCGGGGCCCCAGCATTTT. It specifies CASSAKAGPQHF.

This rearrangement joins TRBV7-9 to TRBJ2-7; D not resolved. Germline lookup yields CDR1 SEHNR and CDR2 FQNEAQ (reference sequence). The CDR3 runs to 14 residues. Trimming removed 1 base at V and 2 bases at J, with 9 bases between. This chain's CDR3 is CASSLGGKAYEQYF. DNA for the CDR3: TGTGCCAGCAGCTTAGGAGGAAAGGCCTACGAGCAGTACTTC.

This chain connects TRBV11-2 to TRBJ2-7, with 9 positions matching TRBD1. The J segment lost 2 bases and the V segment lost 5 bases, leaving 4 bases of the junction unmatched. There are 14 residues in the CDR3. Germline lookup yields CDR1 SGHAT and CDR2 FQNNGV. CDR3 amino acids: CASSRDRVTYEQYF. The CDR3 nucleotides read TGTGCCAGCAGCCGGGACAGGGTCACCTACGAGCAGTACTTC.

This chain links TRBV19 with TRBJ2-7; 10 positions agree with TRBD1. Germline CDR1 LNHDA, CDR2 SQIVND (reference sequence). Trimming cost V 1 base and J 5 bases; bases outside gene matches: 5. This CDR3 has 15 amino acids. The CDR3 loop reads CASSIGQGAIHEQYF. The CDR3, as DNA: TGTGCCAGTAGTATAGGACAGGGGGCGATCCACGAGCAGTACTTC.

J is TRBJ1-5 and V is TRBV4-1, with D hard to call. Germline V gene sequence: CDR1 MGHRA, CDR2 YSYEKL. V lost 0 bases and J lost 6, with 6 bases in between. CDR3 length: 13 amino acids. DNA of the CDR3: TGCGCCAGCAGCCAAGATATCGGTCAGCCCCAGCATTTT. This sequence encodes CASSQDIGQPQHF.

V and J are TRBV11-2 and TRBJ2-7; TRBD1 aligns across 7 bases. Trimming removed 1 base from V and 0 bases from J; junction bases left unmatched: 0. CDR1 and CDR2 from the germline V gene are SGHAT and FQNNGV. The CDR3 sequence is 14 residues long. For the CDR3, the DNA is TGTGCCAGCAGCTTAGGGGACAGCTCCTACGAGCAGTACTTC. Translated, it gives CASSLGDSSYEQYF.

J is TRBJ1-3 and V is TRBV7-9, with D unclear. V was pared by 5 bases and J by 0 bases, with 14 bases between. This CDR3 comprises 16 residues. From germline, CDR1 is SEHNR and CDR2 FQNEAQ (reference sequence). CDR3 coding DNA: TGTGCCAGCAGCCCCCTTGAGGGCACCTCTGGAAACACCATATATTTT. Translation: CASSPLEGTSGNTIYF.

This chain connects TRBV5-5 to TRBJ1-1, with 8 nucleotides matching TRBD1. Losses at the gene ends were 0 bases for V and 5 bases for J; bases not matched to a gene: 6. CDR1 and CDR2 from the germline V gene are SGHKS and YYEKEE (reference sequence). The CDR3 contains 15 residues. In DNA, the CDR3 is TGTGCCAGCAGCTTGGGACAGGGGAGAGGGACTGAAGCTTTCTTT. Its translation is CASSLGQGRGTEAFF.

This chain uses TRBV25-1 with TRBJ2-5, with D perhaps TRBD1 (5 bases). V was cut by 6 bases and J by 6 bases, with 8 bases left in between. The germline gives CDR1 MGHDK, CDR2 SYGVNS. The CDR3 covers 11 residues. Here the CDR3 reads CASSKGQTQYF. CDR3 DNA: TGTGCCAGCAGCAAGGGGCAGACCCAGTACTTC.

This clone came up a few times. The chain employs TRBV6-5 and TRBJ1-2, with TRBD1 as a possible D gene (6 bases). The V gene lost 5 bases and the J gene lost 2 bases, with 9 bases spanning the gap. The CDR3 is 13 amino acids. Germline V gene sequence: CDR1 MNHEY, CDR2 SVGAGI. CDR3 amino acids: CASSGGQNYGYTF. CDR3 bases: TGTGCCAGCAGTGGTGGACAGAACTATGGCTACACCTTC.

The CDR3 sequence is CASSPSTGGFSSSYNSPLHF. Written as DNA, the CDR3 is TGCGCCAGCAGCCCTTCGACAGGGGGCTTTTCGAGCTCCTATAATTCACCCCTCCACTTT. The rearrangement joins TRBV4-1 to TRBJ1-6, with 10 bases lining up with TRBD1. This CDR3 has 20 residues. Germline V gene sequence: CDR1 MGHRA, CDR2 YSYEKL. Trimming at V came to 4 bases and at J to 0 bases, leaving 12 bases not matched to a gene.

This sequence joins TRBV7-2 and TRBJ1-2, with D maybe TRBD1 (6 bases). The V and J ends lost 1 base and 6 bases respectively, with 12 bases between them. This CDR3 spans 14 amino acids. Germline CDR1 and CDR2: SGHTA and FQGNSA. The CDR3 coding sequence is TGTGCCAGCAGCTTAGTTGGGGGCGAAGATGGCTACACCTTC. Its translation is CASSLVGGEDGYTF.

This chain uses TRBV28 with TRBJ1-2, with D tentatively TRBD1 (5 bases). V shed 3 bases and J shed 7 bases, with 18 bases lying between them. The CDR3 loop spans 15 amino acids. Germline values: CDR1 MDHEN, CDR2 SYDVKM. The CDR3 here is CASSFLGAGSLGYTF. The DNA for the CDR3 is TGTGCCAGCAGTTTCCTTGGTGCAGGGTCTCTTGGCTACACCTTC.

For the CDR3, the DNA is TGTGCCAGCAGCTTGGGTAGGGGGAACACTGAAGCTTTCTTT. This translates into CASSLGRGNTEAFF. This rearrangement joins TRBV5-4 to TRBJ1-1; maybe TRBD1 (5 bases). The germline gives CDR1 SGHNT, CDR2 YYREEE (reference sequence). The CDR3 consists of 14 residues. Trimming took off 0 bases at V and 1 base at J, with 7 bases between the two ends.

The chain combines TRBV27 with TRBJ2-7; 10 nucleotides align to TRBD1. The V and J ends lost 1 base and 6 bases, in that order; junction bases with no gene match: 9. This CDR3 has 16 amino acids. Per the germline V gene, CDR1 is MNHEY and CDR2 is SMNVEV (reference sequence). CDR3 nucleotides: TGTGCCAGCAGTTTATGGAAGACAGGGGGCATGGGCGAGCAGTACTTC. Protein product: CASSLWKTGGMGEQYF.

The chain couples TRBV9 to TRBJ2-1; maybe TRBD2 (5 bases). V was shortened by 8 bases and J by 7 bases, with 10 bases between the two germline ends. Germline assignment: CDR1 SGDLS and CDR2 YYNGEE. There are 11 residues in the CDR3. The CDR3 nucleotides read TGTGCCAGTGCTACGGGGAATGAGCAGTTCTTC. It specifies CASATGNEQFF.

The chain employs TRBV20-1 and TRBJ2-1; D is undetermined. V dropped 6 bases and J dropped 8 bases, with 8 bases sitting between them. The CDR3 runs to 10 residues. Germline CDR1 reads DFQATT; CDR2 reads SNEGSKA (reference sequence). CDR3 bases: TGCAGTGCCAAACGGGATGAGCAGTTCTTC. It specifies CSAKRDEQFF.